This TCR beta chain was observed in a study of spatial heterogeneity in lung cancer. Study-level information: Detection consistently yielded more beta chains than alpha chains.

Time point described: sample taken at primary tumor resection. Tumor, nontumor lung or frozen PBMC supplied whole RNA that was sequenced unsorted. Donation came from 70 or so patients with untreated early-stage non-small cell lung cancer. This clonotype has just one count. This beta chain turned up in a library designed for alpha chains; as an off-target read, its abundance says little. With 2 bases removed from V and 8 bases from J, the gap between germline ends came to 10 bases. The length of the CDR3 is 13 residues. In the library, each TCR cDNA molecule bore its own unique molecular identifier. TCRdb re-called the 5' RACE reads with MiXCR, one entry per CDR3 protein. The sample lists approximately 7,100 distinct CDR3 sequences, around 3.7% occurring once.

The sample was normal lung tissue next to the tumor, taken at surgery. This sequence was found in a female donor with early-stage non-small cell lung cancer. The rearrangement uses TRBV12-3 or TRBV12-4 and TRBJ2-1; D remains unclear. CDR3: CASSLLRRDEQFF. In nucleotides, the CDR3 is TGTGCCAGCAGTTTACTGCGACGGGATGAGCAGTTCTTC.